This is a list of T cell receptor beta chains from one sample in a study of T-cell memory formation after mild COVID-19. TCRdb redid the calling of the 5' RACE reads with MiXCR, one entry per CDR3 protein. The profile covers approximately 52,000 distinct CDR3 sequences, with 9.3% appearing a single time and roughly 10% taken by the ten largest. Sequencing input: PBMCs or a T cell subset sorted from them (not recorded which). The source is an adult woman who had mild COVID-19 (a few samples of this study predate the infection). Cell type and time point are not known. Both conserved end residues are part of each CDR3. Fields, in order: clone size, J gene, V gene, D gene, CDR3 protein, CDR3 DNA. A D gene is named only where the DNA matches it firmly. Clone sizes are given selectively: once, few, many, or a class where the clone is expanded.

size: few; J: TRBJ2-3; V: TRBV5-6; D: .; CDR3: CASSFSRGGGIDTQYF; DNA: TGTGCCAGCAGCTTCAGCCGAGGGGGAGGAATAGATACGCAGTATTTT
size: few; J: TRBJ2-7; V: TRBV29-1; D: TRBD1; CDR3: CSVKPGGSSYEQYF; DNA: TGCAGCGTTAAACCAGGGGGAAGCTCCTACGAGCAGTACTTC
size: once; J: TRBJ2-5; V: TRBV24-1; D: .; CDR3: CATSDFRAGGKETQYF; DNA: TGTGCCACCAGTGATTTCAGGGCCGGGGGAAAGGAGACCCAGTACTTC
size: many; J: TRBJ2-7; V: TRBV5-1; D: .; CDR3: CASSPRTGEGYEQYF; DNA: TGCGCCAGCAGCCCCCGCACAGGGGAGGGGTACGAGCAGTACTTC
size: .; J: TRBJ1-6; V: TRBV7-9; D: TRBD1; CDR3: CASSPPGQGGSPLHF; DNA: TGTGCCAGCAGCCCTCCCGGACAGGGTGGTTCACCCCTCCACTTT
size: .; J: TRBJ2-1; V: TRBV7-9; D: .; CDR3: CASKPGAGWNEQFF; DNA: TGTGCCAGCAAGCCCGGGGCCGGGTGGAATGAGCAGTTCTTC
size: many; J: TRBJ1-5; V: TRBV9; D: .; CDR3: CASSVEGKSQPQHF; DNA: TGTGCCAGCAGCGTAGAAGGGAAGAGTCAGCCCCAGCATTTT
size: few; J: TRBJ2-1; V: TRBV5-1; D: .; CDR3: CASSPGTLSSYNEQFF; DNA: TGCGCCAGCAGCCCCGGGACATTGAGCTCCTACAATGAGCAGTTCTTC
size: many; J: TRBJ2-7; V: TRBV19; D: TRBD2; CDR3: CASSSGLADEQYF; DNA: TGTGCCAGTAGTAGCGGACTAGCTGACGAGCAGTACTTC
size: few; J: TRBJ1-2; V: TRBV6-1; D: .; CDR3: CASSEHTSGGYTF; DNA: TGTGCCAGCAGTGAGCATACCTCTGGGGGCTACACCTTC
size: few; J: TRBJ2-4; V: TRBV30; D: TRBD2; CDR3: CACQRGLAKNIQYF; DNA: TGTGCCTGCCAGCGGGGACTAGCCAAAAACATTCAGTACTTC
size: many; J: TRBJ2-2; V: TRBV5-1; D: TRBD2; CDR3: CASRPPGLADTGELFF; DNA: TGCGCCAGCAGACCTCCGGGACTAGCGGACACCGGGGAGCTGTTTTTT
size: few; J: TRBJ1-5; V: TRBV6-5; D: .; CDR3: CASSRTGSNQPQHF; DNA: TGTGCCAGCAGCCGAACAGGGAGCAATCAGCCCCAGCATTTT
size: many; J: TRBJ2-6; V: TRBV6-5; D: TRBD2; CDR3: CASRGGVAGANVLTF; DNA: TGTGCCAGCAGGGGAGGGGTCGCTGGGGCCAACGTCCTGACTTTC
size: many; J: TRBJ2-3; V: TRBV6-2/TRBV6-3; D: TRBD2; CDR3: CASSFGLAGRDTQYF; DNA: TGTGCCAGCAGTTTCGGACTAGCGGGGAGAGATACGCAGTATTTT
size: few; J: TRBJ2-1; V: TRBV7-9; D: TRBD2; CDR3: CASSSGGGLAGEGEQFF; DNA: TGTGCCAGCAGCTCCGGTGGGGGACTAGCGGGGGAAGGTGAGCAGTTCTTC
size: many; J: TRBJ1-1; V: TRBV30; D: .; CDR3: CAWSVIDGTEAFF; DNA: TGTGCCTGGAGTGTAATTGACGGTACTGAAGCTTTCTTT
size: many; J: TRBJ1-2; V: TRBV10-3; D: TRBD1; CDR3: CAIRVTGAYGYTF; DNA: TGTGCCATCAGAGTGACAGGGGCCTATGGCTACACCTTC
size: .; J: TRBJ1-2; V: TRBV6-2/TRBV6-3; D: TRBD1; CDR3: CASSYPGGGYTF; DNA: TGTGCCAGCAGTTACCCAGGGGGAGGCTACACCTTC
size: few; J: TRBJ2-2; V: TRBV6-2/TRBV6-3; D: .; CDR3: CASGQSLNTGELFF; DNA: TGTGCCAGCGGACAGTCACTGAACACCGGGGAGCTGTTTTTT
size: .; J: TRBJ2-3; V: TRBV15; D: .; CDR3: CATAPGASTDTQYF; DNA: TGTGCCACCGCTCCAGGAGCTAGCACAGATACGCAGTATTTT
size: .; J: TRBJ2-5; V: TRBV25-1; D: .; CDR3: CASSDRKVVGQETQYF; DNA: TGTGCCAGCAGTGATCGGAAGGTAGTAGGGCAAGAGACCCAGTACTTC
size: many; J: TRBJ2-7; V: TRBV12-3/TRBV12-4; D: TRBD1; CDR3: CASSLVLPGQGRYEQYF; DNA: TGTGCCAGCAGTTTAGTGCTCCCGGGACAGGGGAGGTACGAGCAGTACTTC
size: few; J: TRBJ2-2; V: TRBV4-1; D: .; CDR3: CASGAGSTGELFF; DNA: TGCGCCAGCGGTGCAGGGAGCACCGGGGAGCTGTTTTTT
size: many; J: TRBJ2-7; V: TRBV7-9; D: .; CDR3: CASAGTSYEQYF; DNA: TGTGCCAGCGCCGGTACTTCCTACGAGCAGTACTTC
size: .; J: TRBJ1-2; V: TRBV25-1; D: .; CDR3: CASSDFSPLNHFDQGLNGYTF; DNA: TGTGCCAGCAGTGACTTCTCTCCCCTAAACCACTTCGACCAGGGGCTAAACGGCTACACCTTC
size: .; J: TRBJ2-1; V: TRBV18; D: TRBD1; CDR3: CASSVDRGVTYNEQFF; DNA: TGTGCCAGCTCAGTTGACAGGGGGGTAACCTACAATGAGCAGTTCTTC
size: few; J: TRBJ2-5; V: TRBV7-3; D: TRBD2; CDR3: CASSTGLAESETQYF; DNA: TGTGCCAGCAGCACTGGACTAGCGGAGTCAGAGACCCAGTACTTC
size: many; J: TRBJ2-1; V: TRBV27; D: TRBD1; CDR3: CASSPIIQGASYNEQFF; DNA: TGTGCCAGCAGTCCAATCATTCAGGGGGCTTCCTACAATGAGCAGTTCTTC
size: few; J: TRBJ2-1; V: TRBV6-2/TRBV6-3; D: .; CDR3: CASNVWTASFGYNEQFF; DNA: TGTGCCAGCAACGTTTGGACAGCCAGTTTCGGGTACAATGAGCAGTTCTTC
size: few; J: TRBJ2-6; V: TRBV27; D: .; CDR3: CASSLTVSGANVLTF; DNA: TGTGCCAGCAGTTTAACAGTCTCTGGGGCCAACGTCCTGACTTTC
size: many; J: TRBJ1-2; V: TRBV5-1; D: .; CDR3: CASSLVDSGYTF; DNA: TGCGCCAGCAGCTTGGTTGACAGCGGCTACACCTTC
size: .; J: TRBJ2-7; V: TRBV2; D: TRBD1; CDR3: CASWDRAYEQYF; DNA: TGTGCCAGCTGGGACAGAGCCTACGAGCAGTACTTC
size: .; J: TRBJ2-7; V: TRBV30; D: .; CDR3: CAHSRIRGEQYF; DNA: TGTGCTCACAGTAGGATAAGGGGCGAGCAGTACTTC
size: many; J: TRBJ2-3; V: TRBV11-2; D: TRBD2; CDR3: CASSLAGGSGTQYF; DNA: TGTGCCAGCAGCTTAGCGGGGGGGTCTGGTACGCAGTATTTT
size: few; J: TRBJ2-7; V: TRBV3-1; D: .; CDR3: CASRHRDGVTYEQYF; DNA: TGTGCCAGCAGACACCGGGACGGAGTCACCTACGAGCAGTACTTC
size: few; J: TRBJ1-2; V: TRBV6-5; D: .; CDR3: CASSGDGATLGNYGYTF; DNA: TGTGCCAGCAGCGGGGACGGAGCGACACTCGGAAACTATGGCTACACCTTC
size: .; J: TRBJ2-7; V: TRBV28; D: TRBD2; CDR3: CASSLSLLAGSPEQYF; DNA: TGTGCCAGCAGTTTATCCCTGCTAGCGGGATCACCCGAGCAGTACTTC
size: few; J: TRBJ2-1; V: TRBV18; D: TRBD2; CDR3: CASSPLGTRGNEQFF; DNA: TGTGCCAGCTCACCACTAGGGACTAGAGGCAATGAGCAGTTCTTC
size: few; J: TRBJ2-3; V: TRBV5-8; D: .; CDR3: CASSPGTLQYF; DNA: TGTGCCAGCAGCCCCGGGACTTTGCAGTATTTT
size: many; J: TRBJ2-5; V: TRBV5-1; D: .; CDR3: CASSLYQQETQYF; DNA: TGCGCCAGCAGCTTGTACCAGCAAGAGACCCAGTACTTC
size: few; J: TRBJ1-2; V: TRBV19; D: .; CDR3: CASSIPSSGRGYTF; DNA: TGTGCCAGTAGTATACCCTCCTCCGGTCGTGGCTACACCTTC
size: .; J: TRBJ1-4; V: TRBV7-2; D: .; CDR3: CASSPAGTSNEKLFF; DNA: TGTGCCAGCAGCCCCGCCGGGACCTCCAATGAAAAACTGTTTTTT
size: .; J: TRBJ2-5; V: TRBV5-1; D: TRBD2; CDR3: CASSIGLAGGEETQYF; DNA: TGCGCCAGCAGCATCGGACTAGCGGGGGGAGAAGAGACCCAGTACTTC
size: .; J: TRBJ2-1; V: TRBV13; D: .; CDR3: CASSLGDRGSYNEQFF; DNA: TGTGCCAGCAGCTTAGGGGACAGAGGATCCTACAATGAGCAGTTCTTC
size: few; J: TRBJ1-2; V: TRBV12-3/TRBV12-4; D: TRBD1; CDR3: CASRETGTGNYGYTF; DNA: TGTGCCAGCAGAGAAACCGGGACAGGGAACTATGGCTACACCTTC
size: .; J: TRBJ2-5; V: TRBV5-4; D: TRBD1; CDR3: CASRGTGDGETQYF; DNA: TGTGCCAGCAGAGGGACAGGGGACGGAGAGACCCAGTACTTC